This passage covers 16 T cell receptor beta chains from one sample sequenced in a study of T cell responses to AZD1222 COVID-19 vaccine. The protocol was immunoSEQ multiplex PCR, while the TCRdb copy is restricted to in-frame clones and leaves out a portion. The sample carries around 77,000 clones, 87% recorded once. Sequenced here: peripheral blood, sampled on day 0 of AZD1222 vaccination. These receptor sequences come from an adult in good health.

V is TRBV29-1 and J is TRBJ1-6; 9 bases line up with TRBD1. The CDR3 length is 15 residues. Germline V gene sequence: CDR1 SQVTM, CDR2 ANQGSEA. Trimming cost V 4 bases and J 4 bases; bases outside gene matches: 5. The CDR3 reads CSVATGGQYNSPLHF. CDR3 nucleotide sequence: TGCAGCGTTGCGACAGGGGGGCAATATAATTCACCCCTCCACTTT. Filled out from reference TRBV29-1 and TRBJ1-6, the complete variable domain reads SAVISQKPSRDICQRGTSLTIQCQVDSQVTMMFWYRQQPGQSLTLIATANQGSEATYESGFVIDKFPISRPNLTFSTLTVSNMSPEDSSIYLCSVATGGQYNSPLHFGNGTRLTVT.

The chain's CDR3 is CASSQRDTLNTEAFF. CDR3 nucleotides: TGCGCCAGCAGCCAGAGGGACACGCTGAACACTGAAGCTTTCTTT. This chain connects TRBV4-1 to TRBJ1-1; maybe TRBD1 (6 bases). Germline V gene data show CDR1 as MGHRA and CDR2 as YSYEKL. V lost 3 bases and J 0 bases, leaving 11 bases between the germline ends. The CDR3 totals 15 residues.

The rearrangement links TRBV11-3 to TRBJ1-1; D gene uncertain. Germline CDR1 and CDR2: SGHNT and YENEEA. Trimming removed 3 bases at V and 5 bases at J, with 13 bases between. The CDR3 is 14 amino acids. The CDR3: CASSFRAVSTEAFF. DNA of the CDR3: TGTGCCAGCAGCTTTAGGGCGGTGTCAACTGAAGCTTTCTTT.

The rearrangement uses TRBV10-1 and TRBJ1-4; TRBD1 might be the D (5 bases). CDR3 length: 14 amino acids. The germline V gene has CDR1 WNHNN and CDR2 SYGVQD (reference sequence). V was pared by 10 bases and J by 0 bases, with 12 bases between. CDR3 bases: TGCGCCACCACTCAGGGAGCAACTAATGAAAAACTGTTTTTT. Protein sequence: CATTQGATNEKLFF.

The chain uses TRBV24-1 and TRBJ1-2; TRBD1 matches at 9 bases. The CDR3 is made up of 14 amino acids. The V and J ends lost 4 bases and 8 bases, in that order; junction bases with no gene match: 7. Germline CDR1 is KGHDR and CDR2 is SFDVKD. In nucleotides, the CDR3 is TGTGCCACCAGTGACCGGGACAGGGCCGCAGGCTACACCTTC. It translates to CATSDRDRAAGYTF.

This chain links TRBV5-1 with TRBJ2-3; 7 bases agree with TRBD2. CDR1 SGHRS and CDR2 YFSETQ come from the germline V gene. The CDR3 loop spans 14 amino acids. The J segment lost 1 base and the V segment lost 5 bases, leaving 4 bases of the junction unmatched. For the CDR3, the DNA is TGCGCCAGCAGGTTTCTAGCGGGCACAGATACGCAGTATTTT. It encodes CASRFLAGTDTQYF.

The gene calls are TRBV29-1 and TRBJ1-4; possible D gene TRBD1, 5 bases. The germline V and J ends were trimmed by 4 bases and 8 bases, with 8 bases remaining between them. Germline CDR1 reads SQVTM; CDR2 reads ANQGSEA. The CDR3 runs 11 residues. DNA of the CDR3: TGCAGCGTTGGACAGAACGAAAAACTGTTTTTT. Its translation: CSVGQNEKLFF.

The rearrangement uses TRBV2 and TRBJ2-3; TRBD2 is a possible D gene (6 bases). Trimming pared 4 bases from V and 0 bases from J, leaving 14 bases between. The CDR3 extends over 16 amino acids. CDR1 and CDR2 from the germline V gene are SNHLY and FYNNEI. CDR3 DNA: TGTGCCAGCAGTGCCTTTCGGCGGGGTAGCACAGATACGCAGTATTTT. Its translation is CASSAFRRGSTDTQYF. The whole variable domain, remainder taken from reference TRBV2 and TRBJ2-3, is EPEVTQTPSHQVTQMGQEVILRCVPISNHLYFYWYRQILGQKVEFLVSFYNNEISEKSEIFDDQFSVERPDGSNFTLKIRSTKLEDSAMYFCASSAFRRGSTDTQYFGPGTRLTVL.

The rearrangement joins TRBV9 to TRBJ2-2, with 9 bases lining up with TRBD2. Germline CDR1 and CDR2: SGDLS and YYNGEE. This CDR3 region has 16 residues. J was trimmed by 4 bases and V by 0 bases; bases with no gene match: 4. The CDR3 protein is CASSVVASGVTGELFF. CDR3 sequence (DNA): TGTGCCAGCAGCGTAGTGGCTAGCGGGGTCACCGGGGAGCTGTTTTTT.

The chain carries TRBV6-5 and TRBJ2-7; 10 nucleotides match TRBD2. This CDR3 is built from 16 residues. Germline assignment: CDR1 MNHEY and CDR2 SVGAGI. The ends lost 1 base at V and 4 bases at J; junction bases unmatched: 7. CDR3 protein: CASSYFPSGGVYEQYF. CDR3 DNA sequence: TGTGCCAGCAGTTACTTCCCAAGCGGGGGGGTTTACGAGCAGTACTTC.

The chain joins TRBV10-3 to TRBJ1-5; D gene unclear. The CDR3 length is 15 residues. Trimming took 0 bases from V and 4 from J, leaving 10 bases between them. Per germline, CDR1 ENHRY and CDR2 SYGVKD. CDR3 region: CAISESSARNQPQHF. As DNA, the CDR3 is TGTGCCATCAGTGAGTCCTCAGCTAGGAATCAGCCCCAGCATTTT.

The J gene is TRBJ2-2, the V gene TRBV5-1; D is possibly TRBD1 (6 bases). This CDR3 comprises 16 residues. The germline V gene has CDR1 SGHRS and CDR2 YFSETQ. Trimming left V 5 bases short and J 3 bases short, with 17 bases between. In nucleotides, the CDR3 is TGCGCCAGCAGAAATCCTCAACAGGGAGACACCGGGGAGCTGTTTTTT. It specifies CASRNPQQGDTGELFF. The full variable domain, with the rest looked up from reference TRBV5-1 and TRBJ2-2, is KAGVTQTPRYLIKTRGQQVTLSCSPISGHRSVSWYQQTPGQGLQFLFEYFSETQRNKGNFPGRFSGRQFSNSRSEMNVSTLELGDSALYLCASRNPQQGDTGELFFGEGSRLTVL.

V gene TRBV2 combines with J gene TRBJ1-4; D is perhaps TRBD1 (5 bases). V was pared by 6 bases and J by 13 bases, with 12 bases between. The CDR3 length is 11 residues. Germline assignment: CDR1 SNHLY and CDR2 FYNNEI. The CDR3 DNA reads as TGTGCCAGCAGCCCACCCGGGACACTGTTTTTT. Protein product: CASSPPGTLFF.

Turning to this clone: Other DNA sequences from this sample encode an identical CDR3 as well. The chain carries TRBV20-1 and TRBJ2-1; D is uncertain. V gave up 3 bases and J gave up 0 bases, with 0 bases separating them. The CDR3 has 11 residues. Germline-derived CDR1 and CDR2 are DFQATT and SNEGSKA (reference sequence). CDR3 sequence (DNA): TGCAGTGCTAGCTCCTACAATGAGCAGTTCTTC. This gives the protein CSASSYNEQFF.

With regard to this clone: One junction end does not reproduce the germline sequence, and a read error may be involved. The V and J genes are TRBV9 and TRBJ1-2, with 9 bases matching TRBD1. This CDR3 has 15 amino acids. The germline CDR1 and CDR2 sequences are SGDLS and YYNGEE. The CDR3 loop reads CASSVAGQGHYGYTF. The CDR3 region has the DNA TGTGCCAGCAGTGTAGCGGGACAGGGTCACTATGGCTACACCTTC. Using reference TRBV9 and TRBJ1-2 for the parts outside the CDR3, the full variable domain is DSGVTQTPKHLITATGQRVTLRCSPRSGDLSVYWYQQSLDQGLQFLIQYYNGEERAKGNILERFSAQQFPDLHSELNLSSLELGDSALYFCASSVAGQGHYGYTFGSGTRLTVV.

The V gene is TRBV3-1 (or the pseudogene TRBV3-2), the J gene TRBJ1-1; D is unresolved. The germline V gene encodes CDR1 LGHDT and CDR2 YNNKEL (reference sequence). Trimming removed 7 bases from V and 0 bases from J, with 12 bases in between. This CDR3 is built from 14 residues. The CDR3 sequence: CASTRLQMNTEAFF. Here the CDR3 DNA reads TGTGCCAGCACCCGGTTGCAGATGAACACTGAAGCTTTCTTT.